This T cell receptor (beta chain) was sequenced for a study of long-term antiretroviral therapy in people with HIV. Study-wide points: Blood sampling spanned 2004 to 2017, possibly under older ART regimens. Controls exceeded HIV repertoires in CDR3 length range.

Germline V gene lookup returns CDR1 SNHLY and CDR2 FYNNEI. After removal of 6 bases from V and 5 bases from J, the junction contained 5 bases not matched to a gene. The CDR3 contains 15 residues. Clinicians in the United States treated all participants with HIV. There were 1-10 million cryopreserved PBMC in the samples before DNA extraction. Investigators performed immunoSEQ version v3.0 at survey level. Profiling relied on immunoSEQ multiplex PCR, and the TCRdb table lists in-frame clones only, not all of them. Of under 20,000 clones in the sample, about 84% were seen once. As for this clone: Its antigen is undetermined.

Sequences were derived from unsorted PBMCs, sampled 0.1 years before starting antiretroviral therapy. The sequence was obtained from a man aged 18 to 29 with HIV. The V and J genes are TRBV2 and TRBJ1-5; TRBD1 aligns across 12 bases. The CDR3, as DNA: TGTGCCAGCAGCCTCGGGACAGGGGGCCATCAGCCCCAGCATTTT. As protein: CASSLGTGGHQPQHF.